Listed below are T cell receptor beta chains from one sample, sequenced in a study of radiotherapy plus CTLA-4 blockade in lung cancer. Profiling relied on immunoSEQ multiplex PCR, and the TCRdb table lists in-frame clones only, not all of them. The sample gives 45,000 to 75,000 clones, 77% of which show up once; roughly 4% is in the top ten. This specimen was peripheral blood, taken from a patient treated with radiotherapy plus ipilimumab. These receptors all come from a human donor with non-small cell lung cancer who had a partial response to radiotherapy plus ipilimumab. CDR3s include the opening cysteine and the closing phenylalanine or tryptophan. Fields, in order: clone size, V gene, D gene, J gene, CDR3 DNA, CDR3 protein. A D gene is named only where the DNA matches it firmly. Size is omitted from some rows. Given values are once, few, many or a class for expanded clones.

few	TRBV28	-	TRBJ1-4	TGTGCCAGCAGCCCGACCTTAACAGGGTTTGTTGAAAAACTGTTTTTT	CASSPTLTGFVEKLFF
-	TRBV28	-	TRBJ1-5	TGTGCCAGCAGTTTGGTAGGGGAGGGCAATCAGCCCCAGCATTTT	CASSLVGEGNQPQHF
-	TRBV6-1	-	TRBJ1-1	TGTGCCAGCAGAAGGGAGAGGAACACTGAAGCTTTCTTT	CASRRERNTEAFF
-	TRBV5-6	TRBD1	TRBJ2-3	TGTGCCAGCAGCGTAGGACAGGTCACAGATACGCAGTATTTT	CASSVGQVTDTQYF
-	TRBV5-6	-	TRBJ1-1	TGTGCCAGCAGCTTAGGCAGGCCCACTGAAGCTTTCTTT	CASSLGRPTEAFF
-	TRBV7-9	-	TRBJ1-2	TGTGCCAGCAGCTACCCAGGGCAGAGCATCTATGGCTACACCTTC	CASSYPGQSIYGYTF
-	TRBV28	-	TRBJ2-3	TGTGCCAGCAGTTTTCGCAGGGCCTGGGGCACAGATACGCAGTATTTT	CASSFRRAWGTDTQYF
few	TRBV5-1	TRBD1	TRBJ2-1	TGCGCCAGCAACGCAGGGGGATCCTACAATGAGCAGTTCTTC	CASNAGGSYNEQFF
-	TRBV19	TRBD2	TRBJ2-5	TGTGCCAGTAGTATAGGAGGTAGCGGGGGCGAGACCCAGTACTTC	CASSIGGSGGETQYF
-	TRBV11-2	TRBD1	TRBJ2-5	TGTGCCAGCAGCCCCTTGGACAGGGTTGGGGAGACCCAGTACTTC	CASSPLDRVGETQYF
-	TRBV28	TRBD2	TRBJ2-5	TGTGCCAGCAGTTCCCGACTAGCGGGGGTGGAGACCCAGTACTTC	CASSSRLAGVETQYF
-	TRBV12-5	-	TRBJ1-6	TGTGCTAGTGGTTTGGTTATAGATTCACCCCTCCACTTT	CASGLVIDSPLHF
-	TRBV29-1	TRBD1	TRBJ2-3	TGCAGCGTTGGACAGGGTACCCTGCCCACAGATACGCAGTATTTT	CSVGQGTLPTDTQYF
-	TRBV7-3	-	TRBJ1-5	TGTGCCAGCAGCTTAACAGGAGATCAGCCCCAGCATTTT	CASSLTGDQPQHF
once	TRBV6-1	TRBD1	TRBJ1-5	TGTGCCAGCAGTGGGGGACAGGGGGCCCCCAATCAGCCCCAGCATTTT	CASSGGQGAPNQPQHF
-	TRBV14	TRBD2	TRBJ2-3	TGTGCCAGCAGCCAATTCCCTAGCGGGGGCCCCGGGGATACGCAGTATTTT	CASSQFPSGGPGDTQYF
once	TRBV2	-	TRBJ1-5	TGTGCCAGCAGTGAAGCGCGCGGGGAGTATCAGCCCCAGCATTTT	CASSEARGEYQPQHF
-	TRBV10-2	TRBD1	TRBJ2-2	TGCGCCAGCAGCGGGACAGGGGGAGGTACCGGGGAGCTGTTTTTT	CASSGTGGGTGELFF
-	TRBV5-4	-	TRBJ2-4	TGTGCCAGCAGCTTCCCAGGGCCCGGGGCCAAAAACATTCAGTACTTC	CASSFPGPGAKNIQYF
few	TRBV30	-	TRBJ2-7	TGTGCCTTGTATCAGGGAACTTCCTACGAGCAGTACTTC	CALYQGTSYEQYF
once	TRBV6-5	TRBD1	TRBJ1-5	TGTGCCAGCAGCCCCGACAGGGTCCAGCCCCAGCATTTT	CASSPDRVQPQHF
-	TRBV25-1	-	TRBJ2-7	TGTGCCAGCAGCAGGCCCGGGGGTTTCTACGAGCAGTACTTC	CASSRPGGFYEQYF
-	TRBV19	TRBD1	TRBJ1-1	TGTGCCAGTAGTAGACAGGGTGAGAACACTGAAGCTTTCTTT	CASSRQGENTEAFF
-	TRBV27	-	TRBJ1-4	TGTGCCAGCAGTTTAGGCTTACTAAGTGAAAAACTGTTTTTT	CASSLGLLSEKLFF
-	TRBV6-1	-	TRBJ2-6	TGTGCCAGCAGTGAGCGTAGTGGGGCCAACGTCCTGACTTTC	CASSERSGANVLTF
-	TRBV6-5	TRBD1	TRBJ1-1	TGTGCCAGCAGCCGGACAGGGGGGAACACTGAAGCTTTCTTT	CASSRTGGNTEAFF
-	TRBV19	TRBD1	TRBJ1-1	TGTGCCAGTAGTGTACAGGGGCCGATGAACACTGAAGCTTTCTTT	CASSVQGPMNTEAFF
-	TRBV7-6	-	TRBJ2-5	TGTGCCAGCAGCGCGGAGGGGGCCCAAGAGACCCAGTACTTC	CASSAEGAQETQYF
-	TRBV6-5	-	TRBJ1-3	TGTGCCAGCAGAGCGGGGCGGAACGCCATATATTTT	CASRAGRNAIYF
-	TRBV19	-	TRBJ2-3	TGTGCCAGTAGCCTTACTAGCACAGATACGCAGTATTTT	CASSLTSTDTQYF
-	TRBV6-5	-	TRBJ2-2	TGTGCCAGCAGGCAGGGGTATCGGGCCGGGGAGCTGTTTTTT	CASRQGYRAGELFF
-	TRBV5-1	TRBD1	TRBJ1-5	TGCGCCAGCAGCTTGGAAGGGACAGGGGGTCAGCCCCAGCATTTT	CASSLEGTGGQPQHF
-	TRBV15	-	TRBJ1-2	TGTGCCACCAGCAGGGGAGATGGCTACACCTTC	CATSRGDGYTF
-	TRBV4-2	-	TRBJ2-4	TGTGCCAGCAGCCAAGATCGACAAAACGTTCAGTACTTC	CASSQDRQNVQYF
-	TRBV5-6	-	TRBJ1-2	TGTGCCAGCAGCTTAGTGGGGGGGAACTATGGCTACACCTTC	CASSLVGGNYGYTF
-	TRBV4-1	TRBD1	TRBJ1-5	TGCGCCAGCAGCCAAGCGGACAGGATGGCCCAAAGGCATTTT	CASSQADRMAQRHF
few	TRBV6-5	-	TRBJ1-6	TGTGCCAGCAGTTACTCGACGGGAGGGGAATCAGCCCCCCTCCACTTT	CASSYSTGGESAPLHF
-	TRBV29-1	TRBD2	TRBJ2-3	TGCAGCGTTGAACACCCGGGACTAGCGGGGGGGTATAGCACAGATACGCAGTATTTT	CSVEHPGLAGGYSTDTQYF
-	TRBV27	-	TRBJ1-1	TGTGCCAGCACCCCTAACGTGGGGGCAAGGACTGAAGCTTTCTTT	CASTPNVGARTEAFF
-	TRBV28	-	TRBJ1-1	TGTGCCAGCAGTTTATCGGGGGGTCCCGAAGCTTTCTTT	CASSLSGGPEAFF